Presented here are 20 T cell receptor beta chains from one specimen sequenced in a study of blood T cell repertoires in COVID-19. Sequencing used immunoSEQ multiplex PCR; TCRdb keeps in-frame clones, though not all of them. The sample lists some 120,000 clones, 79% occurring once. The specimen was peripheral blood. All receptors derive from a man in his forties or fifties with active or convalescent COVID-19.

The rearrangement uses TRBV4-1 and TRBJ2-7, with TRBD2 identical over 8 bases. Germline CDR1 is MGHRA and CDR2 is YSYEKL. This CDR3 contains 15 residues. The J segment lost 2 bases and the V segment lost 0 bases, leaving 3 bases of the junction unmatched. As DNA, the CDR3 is TGCGCCAGCAGCCAAGACTGGCGGGGGGCCTACGAGCAGTACTTC. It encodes CASSQDWRGAYEQYF.

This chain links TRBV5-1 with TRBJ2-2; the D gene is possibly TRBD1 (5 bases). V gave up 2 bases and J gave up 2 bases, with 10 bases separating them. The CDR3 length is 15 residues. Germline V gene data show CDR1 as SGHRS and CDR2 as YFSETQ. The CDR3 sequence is CASSLPGPNTGELFF. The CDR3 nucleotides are TGCGCCAGCAGCTTACCAGGGCCAAACACCGGGGAGCTGTTTTTT.

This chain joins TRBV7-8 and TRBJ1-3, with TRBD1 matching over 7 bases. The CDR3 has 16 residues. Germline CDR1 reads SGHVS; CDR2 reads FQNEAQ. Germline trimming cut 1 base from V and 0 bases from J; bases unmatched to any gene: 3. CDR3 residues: CASSLVGQFSGNTIYF. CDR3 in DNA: TGTGCCAGCAGCTTAGTGGGACAGTTCTCTGGAAACACCATATATTTT.

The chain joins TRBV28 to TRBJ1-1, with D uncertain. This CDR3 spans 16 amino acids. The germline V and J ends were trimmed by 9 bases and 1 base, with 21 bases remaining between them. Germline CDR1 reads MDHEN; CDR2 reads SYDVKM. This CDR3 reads CASVQTGKLRNTEAFF. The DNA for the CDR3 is TGTGCCAGTGTCCAGACGGGGAAGCTTAGGAACACTGAAGCTTTCTTT.

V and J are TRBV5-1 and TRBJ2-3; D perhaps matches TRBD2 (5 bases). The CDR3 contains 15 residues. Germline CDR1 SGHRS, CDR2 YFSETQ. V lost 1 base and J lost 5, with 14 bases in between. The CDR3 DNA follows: TGCGCCAGCAGCTTGACCGGGAACCGGGAAGATACGCAGTATTTT. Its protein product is CASSLTGNREDTQYF.

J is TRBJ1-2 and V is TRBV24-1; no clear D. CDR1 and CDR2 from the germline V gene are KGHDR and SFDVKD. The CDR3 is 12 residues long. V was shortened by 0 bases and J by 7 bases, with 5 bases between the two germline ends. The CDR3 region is CATSDLLGGYTF. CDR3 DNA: TGTGCCACCAGTGATTTGCTAGGTGGCTACACCTTC.

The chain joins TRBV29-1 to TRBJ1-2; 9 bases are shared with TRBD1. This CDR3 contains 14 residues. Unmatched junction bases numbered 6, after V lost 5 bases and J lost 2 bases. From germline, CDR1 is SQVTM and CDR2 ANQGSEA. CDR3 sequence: CSVPGQGSNYGYTF. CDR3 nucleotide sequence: TGCAGCGTTCCGGGACAGGGTTCCAACTATGGCTACACCTTC.

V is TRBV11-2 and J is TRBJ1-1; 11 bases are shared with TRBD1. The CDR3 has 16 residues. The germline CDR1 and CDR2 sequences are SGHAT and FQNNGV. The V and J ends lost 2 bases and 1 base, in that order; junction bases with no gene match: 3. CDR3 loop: CASSLRTGGANTEAFF. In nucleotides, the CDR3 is TGTGCCAGCAGCTTACGGACAGGGGGCGCGAACACTGAAGCTTTCTTT.

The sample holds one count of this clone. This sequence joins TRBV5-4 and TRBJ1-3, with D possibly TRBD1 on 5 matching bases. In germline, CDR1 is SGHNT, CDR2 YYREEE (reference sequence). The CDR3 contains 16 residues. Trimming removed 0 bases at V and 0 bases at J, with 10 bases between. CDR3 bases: TGTGCCAGCAGCTTGGGGGCAGGGCGCTCTGGAAACACCATATATTTT. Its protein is CASSLGAGRSGNTIYF.

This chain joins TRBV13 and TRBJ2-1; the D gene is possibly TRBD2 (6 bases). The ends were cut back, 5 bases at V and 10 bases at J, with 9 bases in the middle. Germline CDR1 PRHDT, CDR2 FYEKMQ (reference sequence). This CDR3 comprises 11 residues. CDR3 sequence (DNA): TGTGCCAGCAGCCTCCGGGGGGAGCAGTTCTTC. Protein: CASSLRGEQFF.

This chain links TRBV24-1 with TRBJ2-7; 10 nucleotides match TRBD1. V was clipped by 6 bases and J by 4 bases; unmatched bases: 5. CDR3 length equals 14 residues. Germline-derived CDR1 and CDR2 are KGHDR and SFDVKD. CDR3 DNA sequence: TGTGCCACCAGTTCCGGGACAGGGGTGTACGAGCAGTACTTC. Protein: CATSSGTGVYEQYF.

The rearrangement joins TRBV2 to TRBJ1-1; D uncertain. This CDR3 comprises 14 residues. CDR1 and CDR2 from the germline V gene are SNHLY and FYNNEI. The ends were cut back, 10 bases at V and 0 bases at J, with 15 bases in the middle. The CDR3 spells CATGEDHMNTEAFF. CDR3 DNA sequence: TGTGCCACCGGGGAGGACCATATGAACACTGAAGCTTTCTTT. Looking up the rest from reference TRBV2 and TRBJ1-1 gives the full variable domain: EPEVTQTPSHQVTQMGQEVILRCVPISNHLYFYWYRQILGQKVEFLVSFYNNEISEKSEIFDDQFSVERPDGSNFTLKIRSTKLEDSAMYFCATGEDHMNTEAFFGQGTRLTVV.

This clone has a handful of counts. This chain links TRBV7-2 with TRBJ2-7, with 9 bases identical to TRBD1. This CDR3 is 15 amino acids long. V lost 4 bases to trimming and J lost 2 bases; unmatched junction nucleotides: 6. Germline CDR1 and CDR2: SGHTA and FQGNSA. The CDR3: CASSSTGGWAYEQYF. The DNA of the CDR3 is TGTGCCAGCAGCTCAACAGGGGGCTGGGCCTACGAGCAGTACTTC.

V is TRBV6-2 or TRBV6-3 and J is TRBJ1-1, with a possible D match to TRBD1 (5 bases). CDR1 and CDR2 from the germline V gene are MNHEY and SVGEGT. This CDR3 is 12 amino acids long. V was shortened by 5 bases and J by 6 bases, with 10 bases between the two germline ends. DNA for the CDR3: TGTGCCAGCAGTCCCAGACAGCCTGAAGCTTTCTTT. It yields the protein CASSPRQPEAFF.

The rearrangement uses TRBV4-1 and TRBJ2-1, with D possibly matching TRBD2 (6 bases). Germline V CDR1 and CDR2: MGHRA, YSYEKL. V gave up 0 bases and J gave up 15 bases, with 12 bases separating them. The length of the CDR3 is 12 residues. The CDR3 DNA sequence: TGCGCCAGCAGCCAAGATGCGGGGTATTGGTTCTTC. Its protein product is CASSQDAGYWFF.

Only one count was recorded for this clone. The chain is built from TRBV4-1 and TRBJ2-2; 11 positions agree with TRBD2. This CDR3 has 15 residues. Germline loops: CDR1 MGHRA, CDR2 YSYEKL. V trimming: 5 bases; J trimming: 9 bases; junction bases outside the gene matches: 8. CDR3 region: CASSSGLAASRELFF. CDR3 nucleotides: TGCGCCAGCAGCTCGGGACTAGCGGCGAGTCGGGAGCTGTTTTTT.

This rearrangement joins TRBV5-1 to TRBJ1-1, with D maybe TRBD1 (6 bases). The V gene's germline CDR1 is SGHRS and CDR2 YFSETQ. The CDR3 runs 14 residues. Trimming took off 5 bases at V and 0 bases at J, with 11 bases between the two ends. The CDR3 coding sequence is TGCGCCAGCAGGGGACACCTTATGAACACTGAAGCTTTCTTT. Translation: CASRGHLMNTEAFF.

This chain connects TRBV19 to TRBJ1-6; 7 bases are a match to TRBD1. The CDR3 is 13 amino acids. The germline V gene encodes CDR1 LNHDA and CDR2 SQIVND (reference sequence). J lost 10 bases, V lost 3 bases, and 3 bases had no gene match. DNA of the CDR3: TGTGCCAGTAGTATTAAGGGGGCCTCACCCCTCCACTTT. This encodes CASSIKGASPLHF. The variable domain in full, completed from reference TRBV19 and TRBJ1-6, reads DGGITQSPKYLFRKEGQNVTLSCEQNLNHDAMYWYRQDPGQGLRLIYYSQIVNDFQKGDIAEGYSVSREKKESFPLTVTSAQKNPTAFYLCASSIKGASPLHFGNGTRLTVT.

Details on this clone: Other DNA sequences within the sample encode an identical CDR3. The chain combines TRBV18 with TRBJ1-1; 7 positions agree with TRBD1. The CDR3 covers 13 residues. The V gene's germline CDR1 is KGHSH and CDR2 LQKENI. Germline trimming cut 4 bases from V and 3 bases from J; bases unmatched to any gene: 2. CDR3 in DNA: TGTGCCAGCTCACAGGGGGCGGACACTGAAGCTTTCTTT. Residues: CASSQGADTEAFF.

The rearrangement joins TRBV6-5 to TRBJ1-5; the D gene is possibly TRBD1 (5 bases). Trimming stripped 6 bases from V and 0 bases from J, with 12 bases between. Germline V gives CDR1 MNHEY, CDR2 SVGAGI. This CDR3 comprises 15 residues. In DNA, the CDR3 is TGTGCCAGCAGAGTACGGGGGAATAGCAATCAGCCCCAGCATTTT. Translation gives CASRVRGNSNQPQHF.